The 18 T cell receptor beta chains below come from one sample, sequenced in a study of blood T cell repertoires in COVID-19. The method was immunoSEQ multiplex PCR; TCRdb's version includes in-frame clones alone and lacks a portion of them. The table records about 200,000 clones, around 90% of them present only once. The sample taken for sequencing was PBMCs or T cells enriched from blood (not recorded which). The receptor source for this set is a woman aged 18-29 years who had recovered from COVID-19.

The chain is built from TRBV5-1 and TRBJ1-1; 9 positions agree with TRBD1. Looked up from germline, CDR1 is SGHRS and CDR2 is YFSETQ. CDR3 size: 12 residues. The junction had 4 bases not matched to a gene; V was cut back by 0 bases and J by 13 bases. CDR3 sequence reads: CASSLDRGRGFF. Here the CDR3 DNA reads TGCGCCAGCAGCTTGGACAGGGGGCGAGGTTTCTTT.

The CDR3 DNA sequence: TGTGCCAGCAGCCCTCCCAGGACAGACTCCTACGAGCAGTACTTC. Protein product: CASSPPRTDSYEQYF. V usage is TRBV7-9 and J usage is TRBJ2-7, with D possibly being TRBD1 (6 bases). Trimming left V 5 bases short and J 0 bases short, with 14 bases between. The CDR3 runs to 15 residues. Looked up from germline, CDR1 is SEHNR and CDR2 is FQNEAQ (reference sequence).

This clone was counted once. The rearrangement uses TRBV27 and TRBJ1-5; D not certain. This CDR3 comprises 16 residues. Trimming pared 0 bases from V and 10 bases from J, leaving 19 bases between. CDR1 MNHEY and CDR2 SMNVEV come from the germline V gene (reference sequence). The CDR3 reads CASSLSASVLGQPQHF. CDR3 sequence (DNA): TGTGCCAGCAGTTTATCCGCCTCGGTCTTGGGCCAACCCCAGCATTTT.

This chain uses TRBV5-5 with TRBJ1-2; 11 nucleotides agree with TRBD1. The CDR3 length is 14 residues. The V and J ends lost 3 bases and 5 bases, in that order; junction bases with no gene match: 3. Per germline, CDR1 SGHKS and CDR2 YYEKEE (reference sequence). In DNA form, the CDR3 reads TGTGCCAGCAGCTCCGGACAGGGGGCTTATGGCTACACCTTC. Translated: CASSSGQGAYGYTF.

The genes are TRBV7-6 and TRBJ1-5, with TRBD1 identical over 7 bases. The CDR3 runs to 18 residues. The germline V gene encodes CDR1 SGHVS and CDR2 FNYEAQ. J lost 3 bases, V lost 1 base, and 12 bases had no gene match. The CDR3 is CASSLEPRSGGYNQPQHF. The DNA of the CDR3 is TGTGCCAGCAGCTTAGAACCTCGGTCAGGGGGTTACAATCAGCCCCAGCATTTT. Supplemented by reference TRBV7-6 and TRBJ1-5, the full variable domain reads GAGVSQSPRYKVTKRGQDVALRCDPISGHVSLYWYRQALGQGPEFLTYFNYEAQQDKSGLPNDRFSAERPEGSISTLTIQRTEQRDSAMYRCASSLEPRSGGYNQPQHFGDGTRLSIL.

This chain uses TRBV10-3 with TRBJ2-1, with D perhaps TRBD1 (5 bases). Trimming cost V 10 bases and J 6 bases, with 16 bases left between them. The CDR3 covers 13 residues. The V gene's germline CDR1 is ENHRY and CDR2 SYGVKD. As DNA, the CDR3 is TGTGCCAGCCTACAGGATACGACCAATGAGCAGTTCTTC. This encodes CASLQDTTNEQFF.

This chain uses TRBV7-9 with TRBJ1-3, with TRBD1 as a possible D gene (5 bases). V was clipped by 5 bases and J by 0 bases, with 8 bases between them. The CDR3 runs 14 residues. From germline, CDR1 is SEHNR and CDR2 FQNEAQ (reference sequence). As DNA, the CDR3 is TGTGCCAGCAGCCTACAGGACTCTGGAAACACCATATATTTT. This gives the protein CASSLQDSGNTIYF.

V gene TRBV11-2 combines with J gene TRBJ1-1, with 8 bases identical to TRBD1. V trimming: 3 bases; J trimming: 8 bases; junction bases outside the gene matches: 5. Germline values: CDR1 SGHAT, CDR2 FQNNGV. The CDR3 is 13 amino acids. The DNA of the CDR3 is TGTGCCAGCAGCTTGGACAGGGTAAGGGAAGCTTTCTTT. Residues: CASSLDRVREAFF.

The rearrangement joins TRBV28 to TRBJ1-1; TRBD1 aligns across 7 bases. Germline V CDR1 and CDR2: MDHEN, SYDVKM. This CDR3 is 15 amino acids long. V was clipped by 6 bases and J by 3 bases; unmatched bases: 10. CDR3 DNA: TGTGCCAGCAGCGGAGCCAACAGGGGCTACACTGAAGCTTTCTTT. Its translation is CASSGANRGYTEAFF.

V is TRBV6-5 and J is TRBJ2-3; D remains ambiguous. V was shortened by 6 bases and J by 2 bases, with 9 bases between the two germline ends. Germline values: CDR1 MNHEY, CDR2 SVGAGI. CDR3 length: 13 amino acids. CDR3 DNA sequence: TGTGCCAGCAGAAGGCGGTACACAGATACGCAGTATTTT. Its translation: CASRRRYTDTQYF.

This chain connects TRBV5-4 to TRBJ1-3; possibly TRBD1 for D (6 bases). The CDR3 length is 16 residues. Germline CDR1 SGHNT, CDR2 YYREEE (reference sequence). Trimming pared 4 bases from V and 0 bases from J, leaving 14 bases between. CDR3 sequence (DNA): TGTGCCAGCAGCAAAGCCCGGACAGACTCTGGAAACACCATATATTTT. It yields the protein CASSKARTDSGNTIYF. The full variable domain, its missing parts supplied by reference TRBV5-4 and TRBJ1-3, is ETGVTQSPTHLIKTRGQQVTLRCSSQSGHNTVSWYQQALGQGPQFIFQYYREEENGRGNFPPRFSGLQFPNYSSELNVNALELDDSALYLCASSKARTDSGNTIYFGEGSWLTVV.

This CDR3 reads CASSQLTGELFF. CDR3 coding DNA: TGTGCCAGCAGCCAACTCACCGGGGAGCTGTTTTTT. The chain combines TRBV5-4 with TRBJ2-2; D is undetermined. The ends were cut back, 4 bases at V and 4 bases at J, with 5 bases in the middle. CDR1 SGHNT and CDR2 YYREEE come from the germline V gene (reference sequence). The CDR3 extends over 12 amino acids.

This clone was observed once. The rearrangement uses TRBV23-1 and TRBJ1-2; D might be TRBD1 (6 bases). TRBV23-1 is identified as an open reading frame with a role that is uncertain. The V end was cut by 2 bases, the J end by 3 bases, with 16 bases between. The CDR3 covers 16 residues. The CDR3 loop is CASSQPMNAGDYGYTF. The CDR3 bases are TGCGCCAGCAGTCAACCTATGAACGCAGGGGACTATGGCTACACCTTC.

CDR3 nucleotides: TGCAGTGCTAGTATCTTCTACGAGCAGTACTTC. Translation: CSASIFYEQYF. The rearrangement links TRBV20-1 to TRBJ2-7; D is unclear. V lost 3 bases and J lost 3, with 6 bases in between. The germline gives CDR1 DFQATT, CDR2 SNEGSKA (reference sequence). CDR3 length: 11 amino acids.

This clone was detected once. V gene TRBV7-2 combines with J gene TRBJ2-7, with 10 nucleotides matching TRBD2. V gave up 5 bases and J gave up 2 bases; unmatched junction bases: 3. The CDR3 is made up of 14 amino acids. Germline V gene lookup returns CDR1 SGHTA and CDR2 FQGNSA. The CDR3 sequence: CASSPSGGAYEQYF. For the CDR3, the DNA is TGTGCCAGCAGCCCTAGCGGGGGAGCCTACGAGCAGTACTTC.

The chain combines TRBV2 with TRBJ1-2; possibly TRBD1 for D (6 bases). The CDR3 contains 16 residues. The germline gives CDR1 SNHLY, CDR2 FYNNEI. The V gene lost 0 bases and the J gene lost 0 bases, with 11 bases spanning the gap. The CDR3 region is CASSEAGGAPNYGYTF. The DNA for the CDR3 is TGTGCCAGCAGTGAAGCGGGGGGGGCCCCTAACTATGGCTACACCTTC.

The rearrangement joins TRBV5-4 to TRBJ1-1, with D unresolved. Germline CDR1 and CDR2: SGHNT and YYREEE (reference sequence). The V and J ends lost 2 bases and 1 base respectively, with 6 bases between them. The CDR3 covers 13 residues. In nucleotides, the CDR3 is TGTGCCAGCAGCTTATCTAAGAACACTGAAGCTTTCTTT. It codes for CASSLSKNTEAFF.

CDR3 sequence: CAWSVDRSNIGGQPQHF. CDR3 DNA: TGTGCCTGGAGCGTGGACAGGTCCAATATCGGAGGCCAGCCCCAGCATTTT. This chain joins TRBV30 and TRBJ1-5, with 7 bases identical to TRBD1. From germline, CDR1 is GTSNPN and CDR2 SVGIG (reference sequence). The CDR3 contains 17 residues. V was clipped by 3 bases and J by 7 bases; unmatched bases: 18.